This T cell receptor (beta chain) was documented in a study of T-cell memory formation after mild COVID-19. This clonotype was detected ten times or more. TCRdb reprocessed the 5' RACE reads via MiXCR and lists one record per CDR3 protein. The sample holds around 140,000 distinct CDR3 sequences; 6% are singletons and the top ten take approximately 2%. CDR1 SGHRS and CDR2 YFSETQ come from the germline V gene. The V end was cut by 0 bases, the J end by 0 bases, with 6 bases between. There are 14 residues in the CDR3. The chain links TRBV5-1 to TRBJ1-1; D ambiguous. The material sequenced was PBMCs or a T cell subset sorted from them (not recorded which). The sequence was collected from an adult woman who had mild COVID-19 (a few samples of this study predate the infection). Cell type and time point are not known. This chain's CDR3 is CASSLDGMNTEAFF. CDR3 coding DNA: TGCGCCAGCAGCTTGGATGGGATGAACACTGAAGCTTTCTTT.